The 19 T cell receptor beta chains presented below share a single source sample, sequenced in a study of T cell responses to AZD1222 COVID-19 vaccine. Assay used: immunoSEQ multiplex PCR; TCRdb lists only in-frame clones, some missing. The data contain approximately 120,000 clones, about 85% of them seen just once; the ten biggest clones take up about 4.4%. The sequencing used peripheral blood, collected 28 days after the second AZD1222 dose. These receptors were taken from an adult who received the AZD1222 COVID-19 vaccine.

Only one count was recorded for this clone. The chain employs TRBV27 and TRBJ1-6; 7 positions agree with TRBD1. This CDR3 contains 14 residues. Germline V gene lookup returns CDR1 MNHEY and CDR2 SMNVEV (reference sequence). The V gene end was trimmed by 3 bases and the J gene end by 6 bases; junction bases not matched to a gene: 2. The CDR3 DNA sequence: TGTGCCAGCAGTTTGGACAGGATTAATTCACCCCTCCACTTT. Protein product: CASSLDRINSPLHF.

The chain has TRBV6-2 or TRBV6-3 and TRBJ2-1; TRBD1 matches at 7 bases. This CDR3 region has 15 residues. CDR1 MNHEY and CDR2 SVGEGT come from the germline V gene. V shed 5 bases, J shed 7 bases, and the junction held 11 bases outside the gene matches. The CDR3 here is CASSPYSDRQNEQFF. CDR3 coding DNA: TGTGCCAGCAGTCCCTACTCGGACAGGCAGAATGAGCAGTTCTTC.

The V call is TRBV7-8, the J call TRBJ2-1; 9 bases fit TRBD1. CDR1 and CDR2 from the germline V gene are SGHVS and FQNEAQ. V shed 6 bases, J shed 7 bases, and the junction held 7 bases outside the gene matches. The CDR3 extends over 14 amino acids. In DNA, the CDR3 is TGTGCCAGCAGATTCCAGGGACAGGGTAATGAGCAGTTCTTC. This sequence encodes CASRFQGQGNEQFF.

V and J are TRBV6-2 or TRBV6-3 and TRBJ1-1; D might be TRBD1 (5 bases). The germline V gene has CDR1 MNHEY and CDR2 SVGEGT. This CDR3 region has 16 residues. V was shortened by 5 bases and J by 3 bases, with 19 bases between the two germline ends. The DNA for the CDR3 is TGTGCCAGCAGTCACCCCTGGGGGACGGAGGACACTGAAGCTTTCTTT. Translating gives CASSHPWGTEDTEAFF.

The genes are TRBV29-1 and TRBJ1-3, with D tentatively TRBD1 (6 bases). Germline CDR1 and CDR2: SQVTM and ANQGSEA. Deletions cut 7 bases from V and 5 bases from J, with 15 bases between. This CDR3 spans 13 amino acids. Here the CDR3 DNA reads TGCAGCGCTATAGACAGGACACGAAACACCATATATTTT. It yields the protein CSAIDRTRNTIYF.

The CDR3 region is CASSSYKDRINNQPQHF. The CDR3 DNA is TGTGCCAGCAGCAGTTATAAGGACAGAATAAACAATCAGCCCCAGCATTTT. The chain combines TRBV6-2 or TRBV6-3 with TRBJ1-5, with D possibly matching TRBD1 (6 bases). V lost 6 bases, J lost 3 bases, and 21 bases lay in between. The CDR3 contains 17 residues. Germline-derived CDR1 and CDR2 are MNHEY and SVGEGT.

This rearrangement joins TRBV7-2 to TRBJ2-3, with 9 bases that match TRBD2. CDR3 length equals 16 residues. V shed 5 bases, J shed 5 bases, and the junction held 11 bases outside the gene matches. Germline V lookup: CDR1 SGHTA, CDR2 FQGNSA. DNA for the CDR3: TGTGCCAGCAGCCAGACGCTAGCGGGGAGTATAGATACGCAGTATTTT. It specifies CASSQTLAGSIDTQYF.

The genes are TRBV5-5 and TRBJ1-1, with D hard to call. This CDR3 comprises 14 residues. With 7 bases removed from V and 1 base from J, the gap between germline ends came to 14 bases. Germline V gives CDR1 SGHKS, CDR2 YYEKEE (reference sequence). CDR3 amino acids: CASSRQLTNTEAFF. The CDR3 region has the DNA TGTGCCAGCTCGAGACAACTAACGAACACTGAAGCTTTCTTT.

This chain joins TRBV6-5 and TRBJ1-2; D not certain. CDR1 MNHEY and CDR2 SVGAGI come from the germline V gene. The CDR3 spans 13 residues. The germline V and J ends were trimmed by 6 bases and 2 bases, with 10 bases remaining between them. CDR3 residues: CASRQLLNYGYTF. The CDR3 coding sequence is TGTGCCAGCAGGCAGCTACTCAACTATGGCTACACCTTC.

The chain couples TRBV5-4 to TRBJ2-7; 8 bases line up with TRBD1. Trimming cost V 4 bases and J 4 bases; bases outside gene matches: 7. The CDR3 contains 14 residues. Germline CDR1 SGHNT, CDR2 YYREEE (reference sequence). CDR3 in DNA: TGTGCCAGCAGCCCGGACAGGGCCCGATACGAGCAGTACTTC. Translated: CASSPDRARYEQYF.

This chain connects TRBV29-1 to TRBJ2-1; 7 nucleotides agree with TRBD2. This CDR3 spans 14 amino acids. The germline V gene has CDR1 SQVTM and CDR2 ANQGSEA. V was clipped by 1 base and J by 8 bases; unmatched bases: 8. CDR3: CSVEGGRGVDEQFF. CDR3 nucleotides: TGCAGCGTTGAAGGAGGCCGGGGGGTCGATGAGCAGTTCTTC.

This chain links TRBV7-2 with TRBJ1-2; 8 positions match TRBD1. The CDR3 has 14 amino acids. Germline V CDR1 and CDR2: SGHTA, FQGNSA. Trimming took 1 base from V and 8 from J; bases not matched to a gene: 6. The CDR3 region has the DNA TGTGCCAGCAGCTTAGGAGCAGGGGGCCTCGGCTACACCTTC. It is translated as CASSLGAGGLGYTF.

This clone was found once. This chain links TRBV6-4 with TRBJ2-2; no clear D. Trimming took 2 bases from V and 9 from J, leaving 10 bases between them. CDR3 length equals 13 residues. The germline V gene encodes CDR1 MRHNA and CDR2 SNTAGT. This CDR3 is CASSDPNNRELFF. In nucleotides, the CDR3 is TGTGCCAGCAGTGACCCAAACAATAGGGAGCTGTTTTTT.

This chain joins TRBV6-4 and TRBJ2-3; 9 bases are shared with TRBD2. Germline CDR1 reads MRHNA; CDR2 reads SNTAGT. The CDR3 totals 20 residues. V shed 2 bases, J shed 2 bases, and the junction held 17 bases outside the gene matches. The CDR3 spells CASSDPFGIAGAEITDTQYF. The CDR3 nucleotides are TGTGCCAGCAGTGACCCATTTGGGATAGCGGGGGCCGAGATCACAGATACGCAGTATTTT.

The chain combines TRBV6-2 or TRBV6-3 with TRBJ2-4; 13 nucleotides agree with TRBD2. From germline, CDR1 is MNHEY and CDR2 SVGEGT. V dropped 6 bases and J dropped 0; count of bases not matched to a gene: 26. There are 24 residues in the CDR3. The CDR3: CASSPTDWPTSGGARRVAKNIQYF. The CDR3, as DNA: TGTGCCAGCAGCCCCACCGACTGGCCCACTAGCGGGGGGGCAAGGAGGGTAGCCAAAAACATTCAGTACTTC.

This sequence joins TRBV18 and TRBJ2-7; D is undetermined. Germline CDR1 reads KGHSH; CDR2 reads LQKENI. This CDR3 contains 14 residues. The V end lost 3 bases, the J end lost 3 bases, and 12 bases lay between the germline ends. CDR3 loop: CASSPATLGYEQYF. CDR3 coding DNA: TGTGCCAGCTCACCGGCAACCCTAGGCTACGAGCAGTACTTC.

CDR3 coding DNA: TGCGCCAGCAGCCCGGGGTCGTGGGGGTCTGATCAGCCCCAGCATTTT. It specifies CASSPGSWGSDQPQHF. The gene calls are TRBV5-1 and TRBJ1-5; tentatively, D is TRBD1 (5 bases). V dropped 4 bases and J dropped 5 bases, with 19 bases sitting between them. There are 16 residues in the CDR3. Germline V CDR1 and CDR2: SGHRS, YFSETQ.

The chain joins TRBV13 to TRBJ1-5; D uncertain. Germline CDR1 reads PRHDT; CDR2 reads FYEKMQ (reference sequence). The CDR3 has 13 amino acids. With 0 bases removed from V and 3 bases from J, the gap between germline ends came to 3 bases. Here the CDR3 reads CASSLGPNQPQHF. The DNA for the CDR3 is TGTGCCAGCAGCTTAGGCCCCAATCAGCCCCAGCATTTT.

The rearrangement joins TRBV5-1 to TRBJ1-6; D is perhaps TRBD1 (5 bases). The CDR3 has 12 amino acids. With 5 bases removed from V and 9 bases from J, the gap between germline ends came to 9 bases. Germline assignment: CDR1 SGHRS and CDR2 YFSETQ. Here the CDR3 DNA reads TGCGCCAGCAGGGACATGGGTTCACCCCTCCACTTT. Protein: CASRDMGSPLHF.